This TCR beta chain originates from a study of T-cell memory formation after mild COVID-19. Many counts were recorded for this clonotype. Its antigen is undetermined. Regarding the study as a whole: Contracting clones, day 15 to 85, had balanced CD4/CD8, and later expanders favored CD4+. SARS-CoV-2 specificity of second-wave clones peaking day 37 was unconfirmed.

5'RACE primed at constant segments yielded TCR alpha and TCR beta cDNA libraries bearing sample barcodes and UMIs. From the 5' RACE reads, TCRdb called clonotypes with MiXCR, one entry per CDR3 protein. The sample yields about 130,000 distinct CDR3 sequences, approximately 6.2% seen once. Material: PBMCs or a T cell subset sorted from them (not recorded which). The origin of this receptor is an adult woman who had mild COVID-19 (a few samples of this study predate the infection). Cell type and time point are not known.

The CDR3: CSAGNLAYEQYF. CDR3 DNA sequence: TGCAGCGCTGGGAATCTCGCATACGAGCAGTACTTC. J is TRBJ2-7 and V is TRBV29-1; D not certain. Germline V lookup: CDR1 SQVTM, CDR2 ANQGSEA. Deletions cut 7 bases from V and 4 bases from J, with 14 bases between. CDR3 length equals 12 residues.